The 2 T cell receptor beta chains below were found in one sample sequenced in a study of blood T cell repertoires in COVID-19. Assay: immunoSEQ multiplex PCR; the TCRdb copy retains only in-frame clones and omits some. The table lists tens of thousands of clones, 88% of them singletons, with around 21% in the top ten. Source material: peripheral blood. All receptors come from a woman in her forties or fifties with active or convalescent COVID-19.

The J gene is TRBJ2-1, the V gene TRBV24-1, with a possible D match to TRBD2 (5 bases). Trimming cost V 9 bases and J 0 bases, with 20 bases left between them. This CDR3 is 17 amino acids long. Per germline, CDR1 KGHDR and CDR2 SFDVKD. This chain's CDR3 is CATLLLSGESSYNEQFF. The CDR3 DNA is TGTGCCACCTTGTTATTGTCCGGGGAGAGCTCCTACAATGAGCAGTTCTTC.

This clone was seen once. The chain joins TRBV30 to TRBJ2-1; D possibly corresponds to TRBD2 (6 bases). This CDR3 comprises 14 residues. Germline lookup yields CDR1 GTSNPN and CDR2 SVGIG (reference sequence). This CDR3 reads CVLDSGTMQYEQFF. CDR3 coding DNA: TGTGTTCTCGATAGCGGCACAATGCAATATGAGCAGTTCTTC.